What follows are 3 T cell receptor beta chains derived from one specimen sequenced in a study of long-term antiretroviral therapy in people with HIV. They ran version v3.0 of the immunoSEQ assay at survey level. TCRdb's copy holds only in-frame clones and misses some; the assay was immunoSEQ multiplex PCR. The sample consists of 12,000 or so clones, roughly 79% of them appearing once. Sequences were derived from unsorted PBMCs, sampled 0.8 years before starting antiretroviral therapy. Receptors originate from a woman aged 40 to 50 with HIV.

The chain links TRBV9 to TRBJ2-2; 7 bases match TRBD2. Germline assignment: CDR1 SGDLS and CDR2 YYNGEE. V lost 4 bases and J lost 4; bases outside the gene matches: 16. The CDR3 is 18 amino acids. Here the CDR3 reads CASSPRVVAGGGTGELFF. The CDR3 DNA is TGTGCCAGCAGCCCCCGAGTGGTAGCGGGTGGGGGCACCGGGGAGCTGTTTTTT.

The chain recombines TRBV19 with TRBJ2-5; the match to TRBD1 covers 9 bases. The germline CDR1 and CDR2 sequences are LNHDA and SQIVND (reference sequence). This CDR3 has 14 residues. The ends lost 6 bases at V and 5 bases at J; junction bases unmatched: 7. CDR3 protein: CASRRRGQGETQYF. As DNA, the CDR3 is TGTGCCAGTAGGAGACGCGGACAGGGGGAGACCCAGTACTTC.

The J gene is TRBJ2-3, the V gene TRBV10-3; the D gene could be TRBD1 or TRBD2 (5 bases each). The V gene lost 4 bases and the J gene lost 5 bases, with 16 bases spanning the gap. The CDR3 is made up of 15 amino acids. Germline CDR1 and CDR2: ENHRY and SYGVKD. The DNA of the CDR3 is TGTGCCATCAGTGTTGGGCAGGGTGCGGGAGATACGCAGTATTTT. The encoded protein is CAISVGQGAGDTQYF.